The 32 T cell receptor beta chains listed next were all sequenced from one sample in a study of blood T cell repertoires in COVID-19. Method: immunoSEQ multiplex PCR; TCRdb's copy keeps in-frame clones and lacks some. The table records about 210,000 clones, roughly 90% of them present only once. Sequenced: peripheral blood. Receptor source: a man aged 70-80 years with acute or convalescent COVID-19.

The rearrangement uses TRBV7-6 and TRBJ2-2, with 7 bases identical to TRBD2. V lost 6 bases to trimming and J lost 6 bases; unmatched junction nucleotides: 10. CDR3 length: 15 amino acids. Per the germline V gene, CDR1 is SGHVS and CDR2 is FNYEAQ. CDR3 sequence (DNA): TGTGCCAGCAGGAACCTAGCGGAGGGGTCCGGGGAGCTGTTTTTT. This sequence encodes CASRNLAEGSGELFF.

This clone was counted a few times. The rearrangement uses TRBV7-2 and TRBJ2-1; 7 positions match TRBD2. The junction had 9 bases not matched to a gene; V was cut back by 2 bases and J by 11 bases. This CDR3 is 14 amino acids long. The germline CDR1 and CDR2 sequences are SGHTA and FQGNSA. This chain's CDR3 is CASSLSAGKRKQFF. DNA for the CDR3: TGTGCCAGCAGCTTATCAGCGGGGAAGAGGAAGCAGTTCTTC.

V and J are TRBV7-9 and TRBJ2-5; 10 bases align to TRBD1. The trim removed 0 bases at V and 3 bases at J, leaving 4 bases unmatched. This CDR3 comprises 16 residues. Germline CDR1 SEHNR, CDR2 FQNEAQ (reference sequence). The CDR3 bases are TGTGCCAGCAGCTTAGCGGATGGGACAGGGGAAGAGACCCAGTACTTC. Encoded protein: CASSLADGTGEETQYF.

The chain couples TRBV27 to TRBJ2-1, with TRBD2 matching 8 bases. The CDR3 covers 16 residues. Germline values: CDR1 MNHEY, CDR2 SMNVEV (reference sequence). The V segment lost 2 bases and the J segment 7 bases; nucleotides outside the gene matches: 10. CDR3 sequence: CASSLREAGVTNEQFF. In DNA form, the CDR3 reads TGTGCCAGCAGTTTACGAGAAGCGGGGGTTACTAATGAGCAGTTCTTC.

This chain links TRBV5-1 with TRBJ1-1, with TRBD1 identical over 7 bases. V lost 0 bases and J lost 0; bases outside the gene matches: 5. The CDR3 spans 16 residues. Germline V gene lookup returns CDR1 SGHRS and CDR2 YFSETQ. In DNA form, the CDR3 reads TGCGCCAGCAGCTTGGCGACAGGGCCTATGAACACTGAAGCTTTCTTT. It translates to CASSLATGPMNTEAFF.

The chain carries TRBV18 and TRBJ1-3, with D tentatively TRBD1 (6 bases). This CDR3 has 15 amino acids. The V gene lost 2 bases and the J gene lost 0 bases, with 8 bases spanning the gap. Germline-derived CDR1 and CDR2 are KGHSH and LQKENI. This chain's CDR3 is CASSPTGISGNTIYF. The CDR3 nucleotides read TGTGCCAGCTCACCAACAGGGATCTCTGGAAACACCATATATTTT.

CDR3 sequence: CSVALAGGNQPQHF. The CDR3 bases are TGCAGCGTCGCCCTTGCAGGGGGTAATCAGCCCCAGCATTTT. The chain has TRBV29-1 and TRBJ1-5, with 7 bases identical to TRBD1. Losses at the gene ends were 6 bases for V and 4 bases for J; bases not matched to a gene: 9. Per the germline V gene, CDR1 is SQVTM and CDR2 is ANQGSEA. This CDR3 region has 14 residues.

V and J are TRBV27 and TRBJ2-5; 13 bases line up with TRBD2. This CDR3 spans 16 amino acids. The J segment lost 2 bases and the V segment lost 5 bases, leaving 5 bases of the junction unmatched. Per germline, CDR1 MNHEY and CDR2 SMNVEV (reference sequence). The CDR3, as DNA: TGTGCCAGCAGTCCAACTAGCGGGAGGGGTCAAGAGACCCAGTACTTC. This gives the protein CASSPTSGRGQETQYF.

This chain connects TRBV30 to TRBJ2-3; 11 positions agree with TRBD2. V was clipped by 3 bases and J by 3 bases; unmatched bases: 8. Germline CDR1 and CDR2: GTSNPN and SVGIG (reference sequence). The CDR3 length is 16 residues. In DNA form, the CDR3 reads TGTGCCTGGAGACTAGCGGGAGCTGTGGGTACAGATACGCAGTATTTT. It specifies CAWRLAGAVGTDTQYF.

The CDR3 here is CAWSVAGAGYGYTF. As DNA, the CDR3 is TGTGCCTGGAGTGTAGCGGGGGCGGGGTATGGCTACACCTTC. V is TRBV30 and J is TRBJ1-2; D might be TRBD1 (6 bases). Trimming took 0 bases from V and 5 from J, leaving 13 bases between them. The CDR3 runs to 14 residues. CDR1 and CDR2 (germline): GTSNPN, SVGIG (reference sequence).

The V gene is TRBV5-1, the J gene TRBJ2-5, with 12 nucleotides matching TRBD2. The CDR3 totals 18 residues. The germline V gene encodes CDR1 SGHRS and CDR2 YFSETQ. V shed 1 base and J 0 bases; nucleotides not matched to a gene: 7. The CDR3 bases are TGCGCCAGCAGCTTGCCGTTACTAGCGGGAGGTTACCAAGAGACCCAGTACTTC. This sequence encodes CASSLPLLAGGYQETQYF.

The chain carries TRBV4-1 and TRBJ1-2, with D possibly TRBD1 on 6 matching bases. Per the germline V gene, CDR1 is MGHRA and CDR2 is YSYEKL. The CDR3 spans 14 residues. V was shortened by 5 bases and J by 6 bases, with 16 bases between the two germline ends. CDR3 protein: CASSSITGFNGYTF. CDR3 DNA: TGCGCCAGCAGCTCTATAACAGGGTTCAATGGCTACACCTTC.

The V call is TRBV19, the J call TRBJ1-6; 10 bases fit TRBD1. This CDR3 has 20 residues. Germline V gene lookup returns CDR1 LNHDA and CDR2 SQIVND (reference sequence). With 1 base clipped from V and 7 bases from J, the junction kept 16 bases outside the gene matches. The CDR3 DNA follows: TGTGCCAGTAGTATAGCCGGGACAGGGGCCTCCCTCCGGCGGAATTCACCCCTCCACTTT. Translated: CASSIAGTGASLRRNSPLHF.

The CDR3 region is CSVRGQEDTEQFF. In nucleotides, the CDR3 is TGCAGCGTCAGGGGACAGGAAGATACTGAGCAGTTCTTC. The chain has TRBV29-1 and TRBJ2-1, with 8 bases fitting TRBD1. J gave up 9 bases and V 6 bases, and 10 bases lay outside the gene matches. The CDR3 runs 13 residues. CDR1 SQVTM and CDR2 ANQGSEA come from the germline V gene.

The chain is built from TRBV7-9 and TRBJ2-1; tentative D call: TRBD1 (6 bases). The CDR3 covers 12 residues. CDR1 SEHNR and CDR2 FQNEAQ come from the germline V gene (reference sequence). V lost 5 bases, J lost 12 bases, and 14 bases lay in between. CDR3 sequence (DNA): TGTGCCAGCAGCCAAACAGGGCCGGTGCAGTTCTTC. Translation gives CASSQTGPVQFF.

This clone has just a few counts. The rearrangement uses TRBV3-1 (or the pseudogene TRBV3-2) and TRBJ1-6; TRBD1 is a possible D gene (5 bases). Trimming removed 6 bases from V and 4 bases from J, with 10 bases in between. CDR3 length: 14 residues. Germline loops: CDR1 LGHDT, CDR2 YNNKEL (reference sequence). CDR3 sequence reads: CASSQTDYNSPLHF. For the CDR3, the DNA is TGTGCCAGCAGTCAGACAGATTATAATTCACCCCTCCACTTT.

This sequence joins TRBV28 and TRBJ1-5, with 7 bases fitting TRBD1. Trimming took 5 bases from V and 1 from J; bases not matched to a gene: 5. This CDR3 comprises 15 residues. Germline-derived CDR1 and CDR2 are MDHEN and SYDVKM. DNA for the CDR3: TGTGCCAGCAGTACCGGGACAGTCAGCAATCAGCCCCAGCATTTT. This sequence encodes CASSTGTVSNQPQHF.

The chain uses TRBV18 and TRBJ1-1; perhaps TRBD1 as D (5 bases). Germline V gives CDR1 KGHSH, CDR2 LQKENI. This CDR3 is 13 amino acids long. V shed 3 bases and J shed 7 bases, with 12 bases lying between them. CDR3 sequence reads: CASSPRQTNEAFF. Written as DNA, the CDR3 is TGTGCCAGCTCACCCCGACAGACCAATGAAGCTTTCTTT.

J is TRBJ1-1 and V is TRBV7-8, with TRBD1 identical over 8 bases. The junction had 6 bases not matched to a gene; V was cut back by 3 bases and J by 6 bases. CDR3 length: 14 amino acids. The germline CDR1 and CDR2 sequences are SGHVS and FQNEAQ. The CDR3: CASSFSTGDSEAFF. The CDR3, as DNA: TGTGCCAGCAGCTTTTCGACAGGGGATTCTGAAGCTTTCTTT.

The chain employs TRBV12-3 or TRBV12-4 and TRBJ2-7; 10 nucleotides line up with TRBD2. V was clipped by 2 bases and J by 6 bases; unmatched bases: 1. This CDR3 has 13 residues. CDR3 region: CASSLIAGGEQYF. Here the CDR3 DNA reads TGTGCCAGCAGTTTAATAGCGGGAGGCGAGCAGTACTTC.

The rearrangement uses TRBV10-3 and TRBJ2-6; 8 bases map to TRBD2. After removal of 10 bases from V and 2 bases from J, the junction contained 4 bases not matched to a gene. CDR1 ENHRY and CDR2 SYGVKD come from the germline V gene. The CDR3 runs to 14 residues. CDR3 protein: CATGGTPGANVLTF. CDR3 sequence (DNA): TGTGCCACGGGAGGGACCCCTGGGGCCAACGTCCTGACTTTC.

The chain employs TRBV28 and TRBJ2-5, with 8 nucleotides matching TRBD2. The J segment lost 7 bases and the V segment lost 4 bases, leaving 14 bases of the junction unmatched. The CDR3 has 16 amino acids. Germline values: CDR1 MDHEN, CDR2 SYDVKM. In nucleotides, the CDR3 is TGTGCCAGCAGTTCGCCTGGGGTAGCGGGAAGAGGGACCCAGTACTTC. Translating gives CASSSPGVAGRGTQYF. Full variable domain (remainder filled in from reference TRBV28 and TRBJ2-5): DVKVTQSSRYLVKRTGEKVFLECVQDMDHENMFWYRQDPGLGLRLIYFSYDVKMKEKGDIPEGYSVSREKKERFSLILESASTNQTSMYLCASSSPGVAGRGTQYFGPGTRLLVL.

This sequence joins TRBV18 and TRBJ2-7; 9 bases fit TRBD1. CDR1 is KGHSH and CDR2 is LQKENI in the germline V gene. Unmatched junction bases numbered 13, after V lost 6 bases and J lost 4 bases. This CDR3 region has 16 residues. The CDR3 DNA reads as TGTGCCAGCTCCCTTCGGACAACAGGGGGCTCTTACGAGCAGTACTTC. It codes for CASSLRTTGGSYEQYF.

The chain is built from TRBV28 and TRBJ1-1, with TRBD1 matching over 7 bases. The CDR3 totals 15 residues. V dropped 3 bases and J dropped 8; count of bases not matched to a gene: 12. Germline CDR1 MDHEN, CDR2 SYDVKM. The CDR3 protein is CASSFRDSWFSEAFF. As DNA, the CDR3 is TGTGCCAGCAGTTTCCGGGACAGCTGGTTTTCCGAAGCTTTCTTT.

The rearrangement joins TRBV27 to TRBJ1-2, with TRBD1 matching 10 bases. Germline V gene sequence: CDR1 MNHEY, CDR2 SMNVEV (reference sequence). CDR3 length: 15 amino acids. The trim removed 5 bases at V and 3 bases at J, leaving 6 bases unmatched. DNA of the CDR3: TGTGCCAGCAGTCCCGACAGGGGGCTTCACTATGGCTACACCTTC. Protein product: CASSPDRGLHYGYTF.

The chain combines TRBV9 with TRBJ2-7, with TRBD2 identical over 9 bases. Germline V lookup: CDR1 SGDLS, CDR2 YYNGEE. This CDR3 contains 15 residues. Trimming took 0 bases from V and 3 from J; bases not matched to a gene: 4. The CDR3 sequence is CASSVAGLAGYEQYF. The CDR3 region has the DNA TGTGCCAGCAGCGTAGCGGGACTAGCAGGCTACGAGCAGTACTTC.

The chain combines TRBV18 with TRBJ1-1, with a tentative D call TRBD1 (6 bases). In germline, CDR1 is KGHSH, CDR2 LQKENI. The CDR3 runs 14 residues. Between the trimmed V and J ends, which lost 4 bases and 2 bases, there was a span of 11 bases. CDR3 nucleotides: TGTGCCAGCTCACTCAAACAGGGAAACACTGAAGCTTTCTTT. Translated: CASSLKQGNTEAFF.

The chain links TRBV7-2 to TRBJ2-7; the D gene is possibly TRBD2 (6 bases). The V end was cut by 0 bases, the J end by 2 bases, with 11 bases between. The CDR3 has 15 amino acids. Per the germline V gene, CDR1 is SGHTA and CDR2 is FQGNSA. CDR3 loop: CASSLALAVTYEQYF. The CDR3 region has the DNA TGTGCCAGCAGCTTAGCGTTAGCGGTAACCTACGAGCAGTACTTC.

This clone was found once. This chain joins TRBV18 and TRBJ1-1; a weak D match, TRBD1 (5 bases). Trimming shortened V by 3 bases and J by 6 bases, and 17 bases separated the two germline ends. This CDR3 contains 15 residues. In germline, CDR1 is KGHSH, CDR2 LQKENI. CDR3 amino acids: CASSPGGSEEAEAFF. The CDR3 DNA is TGTGCCAGCTCACCGGGGGGGTCAGAGGAGGCTGAAGCTTTCTTT.

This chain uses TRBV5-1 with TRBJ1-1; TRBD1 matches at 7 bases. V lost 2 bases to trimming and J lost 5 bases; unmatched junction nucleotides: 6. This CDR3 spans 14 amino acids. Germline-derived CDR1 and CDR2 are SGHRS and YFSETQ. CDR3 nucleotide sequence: TGCGCCAGCAGCTTAGAGGGGGCGGCTACTGAAGCTTTCTTT. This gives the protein CASSLEGAATEAFF.

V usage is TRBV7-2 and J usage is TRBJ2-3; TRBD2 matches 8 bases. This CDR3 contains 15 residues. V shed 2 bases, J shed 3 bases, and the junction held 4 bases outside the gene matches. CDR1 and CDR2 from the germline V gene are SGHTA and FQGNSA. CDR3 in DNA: TGTGCCAGCAGCTTACAGTCGGGAGGGACAGATACGCAGTATTTT. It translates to CASSLQSGGTDTQYF.

The CDR3 coding sequence is TGTGCCAGCAGTTCGAGCGGGACCTACGAGCAGTACTTC. Protein product: CASSSSGTYEQYF. The chain combines TRBV27 with TRBJ2-7; 7 bases are shared with TRBD2. J was trimmed by 2 bases and V by 4 bases; bases with no gene match: 2. This CDR3 contains 13 residues. Germline V gene lookup returns CDR1 MNHEY and CDR2 SMNVEV (reference sequence).